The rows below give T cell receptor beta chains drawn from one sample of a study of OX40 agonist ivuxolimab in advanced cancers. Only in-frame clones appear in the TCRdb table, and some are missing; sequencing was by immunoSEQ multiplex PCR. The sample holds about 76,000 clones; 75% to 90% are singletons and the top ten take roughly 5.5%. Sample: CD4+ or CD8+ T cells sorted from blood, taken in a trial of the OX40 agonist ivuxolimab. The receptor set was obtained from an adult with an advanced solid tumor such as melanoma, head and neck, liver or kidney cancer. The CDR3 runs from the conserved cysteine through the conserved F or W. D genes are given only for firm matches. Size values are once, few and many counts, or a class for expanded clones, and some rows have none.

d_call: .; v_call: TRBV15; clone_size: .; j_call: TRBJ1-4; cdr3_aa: CATSRARGTPSGTNEKLFF; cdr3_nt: TGTGCCACCAGCAGAGCTCGGGGGACCCCCTCTGGAACTAATGAAAAACTGTTTTTT
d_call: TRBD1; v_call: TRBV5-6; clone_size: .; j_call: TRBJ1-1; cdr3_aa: CASSLGRGRTNTEAFF; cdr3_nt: TGTGCCAGCAGCTTGGGGAGGGGGCGGACGAACACTGAAGCTTTCTTT
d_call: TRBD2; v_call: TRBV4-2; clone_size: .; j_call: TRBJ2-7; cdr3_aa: CASSQDVLANYEQYF; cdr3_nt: TGTGCCAGCAGCCAAGATGTACTAGCGAATTACGAGCAGTACTTC
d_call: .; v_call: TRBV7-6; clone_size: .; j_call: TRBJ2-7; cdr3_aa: CASSATPTYEQYF; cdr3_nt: TGTGCCAGCAGCGCGACACCTACCTACGAGCAGTACTTC
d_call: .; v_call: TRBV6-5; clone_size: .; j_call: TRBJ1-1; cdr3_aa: CASSSGHSAEAFF; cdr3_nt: TGTGCCAGCAGTTCGGGACACAGCGCTGAAGCTTTCTTT
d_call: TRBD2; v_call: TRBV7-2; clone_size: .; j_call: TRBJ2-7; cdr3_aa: CASSTSGRSNYEQYF; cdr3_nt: TGTGCCAGCAGCACTAGCGGGAGATCAAACTACGAGCAGTACTTC
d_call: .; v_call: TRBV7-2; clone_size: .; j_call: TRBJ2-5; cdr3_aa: CASTPNNYQETQYF; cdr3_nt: TGTGCCAGCACGCCGAACAATTACCAAGAGACCCAGTACTTC
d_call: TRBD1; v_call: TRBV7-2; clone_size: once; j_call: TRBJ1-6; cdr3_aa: CASSPRAGTGTSPLHF; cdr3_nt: TGTGCCAGCAGCCCCCGAGCGGGGACAGGGACCTCCCCCCTCCACTTT
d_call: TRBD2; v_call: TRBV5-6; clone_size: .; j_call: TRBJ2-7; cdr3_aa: CASSLAGASGRVKQYF; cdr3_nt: TGTGCCAGCAGCTTGGCCGGGGCTAGCGGGAGAGTCAAGCAGTACTTC
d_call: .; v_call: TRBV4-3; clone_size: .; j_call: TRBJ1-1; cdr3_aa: CASSQEGYTEAFF; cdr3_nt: TGCGCCAGCAGCCAAGAGGGGTACACTGAAGCTTTCTTT
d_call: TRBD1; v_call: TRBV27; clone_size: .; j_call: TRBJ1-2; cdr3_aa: CASSYGETGRGYTF; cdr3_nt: TGTGCCAGCAGTTATGGCGAGACAGGGCGTGGCTACACCTTC
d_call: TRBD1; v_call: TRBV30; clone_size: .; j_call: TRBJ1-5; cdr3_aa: CAWSVRGQGAVQPQHF; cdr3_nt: TGTGCCTGGAGTGTAAGGGGACAGGGGGCTGTTCAGCCCCAGCATTTT
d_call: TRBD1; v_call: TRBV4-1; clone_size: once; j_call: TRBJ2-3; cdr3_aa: CASSHDRGPPDTQYF; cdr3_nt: TGCGCCAGCAGCCACGACAGGGGGCCACCAGATACGCAGTATTTT
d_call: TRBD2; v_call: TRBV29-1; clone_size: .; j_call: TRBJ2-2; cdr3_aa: CSVGLARNTGELFF; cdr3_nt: TGCAGCGTGGGACTAGCGAGGAACACCGGGGAGCTGTTTTTT
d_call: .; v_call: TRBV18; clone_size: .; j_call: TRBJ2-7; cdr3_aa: CASSEPPYEQYF; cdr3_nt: TGTGCCAGCTCAGAGCCCCCCTACGAGCAGTACTTC
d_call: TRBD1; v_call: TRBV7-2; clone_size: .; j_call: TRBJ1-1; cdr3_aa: CASSPKTGGNTEAFF; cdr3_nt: TGTGCCAGCAGCCCCAAGACAGGGGGGAACACTGAAGCTTTCTTT
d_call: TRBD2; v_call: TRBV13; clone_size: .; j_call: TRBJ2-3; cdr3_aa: CASSLKPLAGGSLGTDTQYF; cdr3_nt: TGTGCCAGCAGCTTAAAACCTCTAGCGGGGGGAAGTTTAGGTACAGATACGCAGTATTTT
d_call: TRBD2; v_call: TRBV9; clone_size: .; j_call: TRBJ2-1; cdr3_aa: CASSPWTSLGEQFF; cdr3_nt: TGTGCCAGCAGCCCCTGGACTAGCCTTGGTGAGCAGTTCTTC
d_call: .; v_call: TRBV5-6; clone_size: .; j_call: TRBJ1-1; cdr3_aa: CASSLEGLTEAFF; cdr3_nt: TGTGCCAGCAGCTTGGAAGGGCTCACTGAAGCTTTCTTT
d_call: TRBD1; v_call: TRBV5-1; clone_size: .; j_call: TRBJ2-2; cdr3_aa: CASSPDRVGGELFF; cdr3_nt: TGCGCCAGCAGCCCGGACAGGGTTGGCGGGGAGCTGTTTTTT
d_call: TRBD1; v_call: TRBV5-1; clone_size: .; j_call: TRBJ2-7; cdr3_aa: CASSLGQGEYEQYF; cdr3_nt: TGTGCCAGCAGCTTGGGACAGGGGGAATACGAGCAGTACTTC
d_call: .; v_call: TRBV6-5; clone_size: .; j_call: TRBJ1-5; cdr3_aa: CASSYGIQPQHF; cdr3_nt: TGTGCCAGCAGTTACGGCATTCAGCCCCAGCATTTT
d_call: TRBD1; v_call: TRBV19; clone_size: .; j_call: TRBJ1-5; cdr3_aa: CASSIVGGLGQPQHF; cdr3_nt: TGTGCCAGTAGTATAGTAGGGGGCTTGGGTCAGCCCCAGCATTTT
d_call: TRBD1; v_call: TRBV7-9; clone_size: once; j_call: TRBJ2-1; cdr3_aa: CASSLWDSNNEQFF; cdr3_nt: TGTGCCAGCAGCTTGTGGGACAGCAACAATGAGCAGTTCTTC
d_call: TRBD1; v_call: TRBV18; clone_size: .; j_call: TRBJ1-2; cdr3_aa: CATSGGLDGYTF; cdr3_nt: TGTGCCACTTCAGGGGGGTTAGATGGCTACACCTTC
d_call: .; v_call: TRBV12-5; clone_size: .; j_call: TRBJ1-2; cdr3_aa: CASGFSTGTQYGYGYTF; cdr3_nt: TGTGCTAGTGGTTTCTCTACCGGGACGCAGTATGGCTATGGCTACACCTTC
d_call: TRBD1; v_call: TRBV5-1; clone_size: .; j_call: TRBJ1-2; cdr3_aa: CASSSGQYYGYTF; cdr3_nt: TGCGCCAGCAGCTCGGGACAGTACTATGGCTACACCTTC
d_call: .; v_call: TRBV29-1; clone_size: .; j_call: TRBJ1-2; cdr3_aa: CSVVDTYGYTF; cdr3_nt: TGCAGCGTTGTTGATACCTATGGCTACACCTTC
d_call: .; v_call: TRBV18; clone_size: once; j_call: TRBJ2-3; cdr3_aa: CASSPRQDTTDTQYF; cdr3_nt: TGTGCCAGCTCACCACGACAGGACACCACAGATACGCAGTATTTT
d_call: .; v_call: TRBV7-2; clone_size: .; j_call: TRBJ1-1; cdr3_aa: CASSFSGNTEAFF; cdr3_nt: TGTGCCAGCAGCTTCTCGGGGAACACTGAAGCTTTCTTT
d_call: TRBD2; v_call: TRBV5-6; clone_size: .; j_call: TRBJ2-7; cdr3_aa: CASRQLAGVNEQYF; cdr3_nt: TGTGCCAGCAGGCAGCTAGCGGGGGTAAACGAGCAGTACTTC
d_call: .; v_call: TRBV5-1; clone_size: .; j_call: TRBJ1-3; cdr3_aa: CATPGGSSGNTIYF; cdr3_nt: TGTGCGACGCCCGGGGGGAGCTCTGGAAACACCATATATTTT
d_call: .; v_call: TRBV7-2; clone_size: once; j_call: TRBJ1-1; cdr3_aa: CASSTFQGSTEAFF; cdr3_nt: TGTGCCAGCAGCACTTTCCAGGGGAGCACTGAAGCTTTCTTT
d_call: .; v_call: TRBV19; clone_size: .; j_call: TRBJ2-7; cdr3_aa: CASSPLGTPNSYEQYF; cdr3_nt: TGTGCCAGTAGTCCCCTCGGGACGCCAAACTCCTACGAGCAGTACTTC
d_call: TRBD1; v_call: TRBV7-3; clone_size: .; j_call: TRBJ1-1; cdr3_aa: CASSLAGTANTEAFF; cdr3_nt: TGTGCCAGCAGCCTGGCCGGGACAGCGAACACTGAAGCTTTCTTT